This entry lists 9 T cell receptor beta chains sequenced from one sample in a study of shared clonotypes between healthy human individuals. Only in-frame clones appear in the TCRdb table, and some are missing; sequencing was by immunoSEQ multiplex PCR. The sample contains just over 2,000,000 clones, about 95% of which appear only once. Only CD45RO-negative cells positively selected for CCR7 counted as naive CD8 cells, so terminally differentiated effector memory CD45RA+ cells were excluded. The source material was naive CD8+ T cells sorted from blood. Every receptor here comes from a man between 18 and 29 years old in good health.

About this clone itself: Different DNA sequences within this sample yield the same CDR3. V usage is TRBV27 and J usage is TRBJ2-5, with D perhaps TRBD2 (6 bases). The germline CDR1 and CDR2 sequences are MNHEY and SMNVEV (reference sequence). V lost 2 bases, J lost 2 bases, and 6 bases lay in between. The CDR3 is 13 residues long. As DNA, the CDR3 is TGTGCCAGCAGTTTAGGGAGGCAAGAGACCCAGTACTTC. Translation gives CASSLGRQETQYF.

The genes are TRBV5-8 and TRBJ1-1; 8 bases line up with TRBD1. Germline CDR1 and CDR2: SGHTS and YDEGEE. The junction had 5 bases not matched to a gene; V was cut back by 1 base and J by 0 bases. This CDR3 comprises 16 residues. Here the CDR3 DNA reads TGTGCCAGCAGCTTGAGGGAGACAGGGGTGAACACTGAAGCTTTCTTT. Translation: CASSLRETGVNTEAFF.

The V gene is TRBV5-8, the J gene TRBJ2-2, with D unclear. V lost 0 bases to trimming and J lost 9 bases, with 12 bases between them. Germline V gene sequence: CDR1 SGHTS, CDR2 YDEGEE. CDR3 length equals 14 residues. The CDR3 DNA reads as TGTGCCAGCAGCTTGGGTGGGTCGACCCGGGAGCTGTTTTTT. This translates into CASSLGGSTRELFF.

This chain links TRBV11-1 with TRBJ1-4; no clear D. CDR1 and CDR2 from the germline V gene are SGHAT and FQDESV (reference sequence). CDR3 length equals 15 residues. Trimming removed 3 bases from V and 7 bases from J, with 15 bases in between. For the CDR3, the DNA is TGTGCCAGCAGCTTTTCAACGGGCGGAACTGAAAAACTGTTTTTT. This sequence encodes CASSFSTGGTEKLFF.

The chain carries TRBV7-8 and TRBJ2-3, with D perhaps TRBD2 (7 bases). This CDR3 has 15 amino acids. Trimming left V 4 bases short and J 6 bases short, with 17 bases between. CDR1 and CDR2 from the germline V gene are SGHVS and FQNEAQ. The CDR3: CASSSLGGAKDTQYF. The CDR3 coding sequence is TGTGCCAGCAGCTCCTTGGGGGGGGCCAAGGATACGCAGTATTTT.

V gene TRBV7-9 combines with J gene TRBJ2-7; D tentatively reads TRBD1 or TRBD2 (5 bases each). The germline CDR1 and CDR2 sequences are SEHNR and FQNEAQ (reference sequence). CDR3 length: 15 residues. Trimming took off 4 bases at V and 2 bases at J, with 15 bases between the two ends. DNA for the CDR3: TGTGCCAGCAGCTCGGGGTCAGGGCGGGCCTACGAGCAGTACTTC. It translates to CASSSGSGRAYEQYF.

The chain's CDR3 is CASSEWGAQLNTEAFF. The CDR3 region has the DNA TGTGCCAGCAGTGAATGGGGGGCACAATTGAACACTGAAGCTTTCTTT. This rearrangement joins TRBV6-1 to TRBJ1-1, with D possibly matching TRBD1 (6 bases). V was trimmed by 2 bases and J by 0 bases, leaving 13 bases between them. This CDR3 contains 16 residues. The germline V gene has CDR1 MNHNS and CDR2 SASEGT.

Points on this clone: Other DNA sequences in the same sample also yield this CDR3. This chain joins TRBV9 and TRBJ2-7, with D hard to call. Germline values: CDR1 SGDLS, CDR2 YYNGEE. The ends were cut back, 0 bases at V and 3 bases at J, with 10 bases in the middle. The CDR3 covers 14 residues. The CDR3 DNA reads as TGTGCCAGCAGCGTAGTCGACGGCAACTACGAGCAGTACTTC. Protein product: CASSVVDGNYEQYF.

The V gene is TRBV4-1, the J gene TRBJ1-2; the D is unclear. Germline CDR1 MGHRA, CDR2 YSYEKL. Trimming cost V 4 bases and J 6 bases, with 18 bases left between them. The CDR3 extends over 15 amino acids. The CDR3 loop is CASSLQTEGGHGYTF. The CDR3 nucleotides are TGCGCCAGCAGCCTACAGACGGAGGGTGGGCATGGCTACACCTTC.